The clone carrying this TCR beta chain appeared many times. For TCR beta, libraries came from iRepertoire HTBI primers and Arm-PCR of CDR3 regions. Via MiXCR, TCRdb re-called the multiplex PCR reads, giving one row per CDR3 protein. The sample carries around 450,000 distinct CDR3 sequences, around a fifth recorded once. Stated time point: persistent/refractory GD, antithyroid drugs over 5 years with positive TRAb. The TCR library was made from RNA that had been extracted from PBMCs in TRIzol. Patients all came to the study from an endocrinology department in Xi'an, China. The source of the sample is a study of regulatory T cells in long-lasting Graves disease. Looking at the study overall: The term persistent Graves' disease signified upward of 5 years on antithyroid drugs with positive TSH receptor antibodies.

Trimming took 4 bases from V and 3 from J; bases not matched to a gene: 12. This CDR3 has 17 residues. Germline lookup yields CDR1 MNHEY and CDR2 SMNVEV (reference sequence). The clonotype comes from a female donor with Graves disease. The source material was peripheral blood mononuclear cells (PBMCs), sampled when the disease was refractory, from a patient treated with antithyroid drugs. The V gene is TRBV27, the J gene TRBJ2-7, with 10 bases fitting TRBD2. The CDR3 here is CASSSLSPSGRHYEQYF. Written as DNA, the CDR3 is TGTGCCAGCAGTTCCCTTTCCCCTAGCGGGAGACACTACGAGCAGTACTTC.